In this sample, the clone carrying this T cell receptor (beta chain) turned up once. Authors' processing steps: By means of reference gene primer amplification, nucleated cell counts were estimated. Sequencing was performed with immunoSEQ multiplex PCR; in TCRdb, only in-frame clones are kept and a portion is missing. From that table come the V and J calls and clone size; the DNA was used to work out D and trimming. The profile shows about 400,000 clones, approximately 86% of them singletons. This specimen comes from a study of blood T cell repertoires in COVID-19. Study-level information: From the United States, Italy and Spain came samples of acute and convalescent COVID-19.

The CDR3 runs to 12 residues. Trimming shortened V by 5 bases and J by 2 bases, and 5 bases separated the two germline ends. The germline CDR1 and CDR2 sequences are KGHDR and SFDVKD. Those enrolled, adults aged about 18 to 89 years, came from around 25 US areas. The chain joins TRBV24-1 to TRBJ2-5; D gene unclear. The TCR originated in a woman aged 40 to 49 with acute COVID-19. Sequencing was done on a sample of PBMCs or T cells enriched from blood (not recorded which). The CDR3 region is CATSGRQETQYF. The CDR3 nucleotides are TGTGCCACCAGTGGCAGGCAAGAGACCCAGTACTTC.